This TCR beta chain was captured by sequencing in a study of circulating CD8 cells and anti-PD-1 response in melanoma. For the study at large: Treatment was intravenous nivolumab at 3 mg/kg every 2 weeks. Study results and limitations: Previously treated and treatment-naive patients were pooled together.

The QIAseq Immune Repertoire TCR panel built the libraries from 15 ng of total RNA. MiXCR was run by TCRdb on the reads, yielding one entry per CDR3 protein. Among hundreds of distinct CDR3 sequences, roughly 4.3% were seen once, and the ten largest hold about 14%. This CDR3 is 17 amino acids long. V gave up 2 bases and J gave up 4 bases; unmatched junction bases: 6. Germline CDR1 SNHLY, CDR2 FYNNEI. Live CD3+CD8+TCRalphabeta+ cells were sorted into four subsets by PD-1 and/or TIGIT. This clonotype ranks as medium-sized. Its antigen is not identified. The sequences come from CD8+ T cells from PBMCs, collected at baseline or after one month of anti-PD-1 therapy (not recorded which). The clonotype was recovered from a human donor with melanoma. The gene calls are TRBV2 and TRBJ2-1, with 12 bases identical to TRBD1. CDR3 protein: CASSERGTGGIYNEQFF. The CDR3 DNA reads TGTGCCAGCAGTGAAAGGGGGACAGGGGGCATTTACAATGAGCAGTTCTTC.